The source of this T cell receptor (beta chain) is a study of T cells expressing NK-cell markers. Across the study: The TCR beta repertoires originated in sorted CD3+CD56+NKG2C+, CD3+CD56+NKG2C- and CD3+CD56-NKG2C+ T cells. Study-level findings and limits: Leadership of the CD3+CD56-NKG2C+ fraction also belonged to these clonotypes in several donors.

The CDR3 runs to 13 residues. Germline-derived CDR1 and CDR2 are KGHSH and LQKENI. Libraries used 5'RACE template switching adding universal primer site and UMIs. TCRdb reprocessed the 5' RACE reads and stores each CDR3 protein as one record, lacking DNA. This repertoire includes 500,000 to 700,000 distinct CDR3 sequences. For this clonotype: Its matching antigen is unknown.

The sample comprised blood T cells: a sorted CD56 or NKG2C T cell subset, CD4+ or CD8+ T cells, or bulk PBMC T cells (not recorded which). The chain joins TRBV18 to TRBJ2-1; TCRdb indicates TRBD2, and absent DNA this call remains unverified. This clonotype was obtained from a man between 18 and 35 years old in good health. CDR3 region: CASSVYGEREQFF.